A single sample gave rise to the 25 T cell receptor beta chains below, sequenced in a study of breast tumors, draining lymph nodes, adjacent tissues. Breast cancer patients provided tissue from their axillary draining lymph nodes. TCRdb reprocessed the multiplex PCR reads with MiXCR, giving one entry per CDR3 protein. Of about 230,000 distinct CDR3 sequences listed, roughly 30% are singletons. Sequencing was done on a sample of axillary lymph node tissue. The receptors derive from a female donor with breast cancer. Some clones in this sample may be carry-over from other donors' samples.

A word on this clonotype: A much larger clonotype is one base distant, so this may be a read error. The chain joins TRBV20-1 to TRBJ1-5; 7 positions match TRBD1. V trimming: 5 bases; J trimming: 3 bases; junction bases outside the gene matches: 13. Germline assignment: CDR1 DFQATT and CDR2 SNEGSKA (reference sequence). There are 16 residues in the CDR3. The CDR3 DNA is TGCAGTGCTTCACAACAGGGGCGCCGTACCAATCAGCCCCAGCATTTT. This translates into CSASQQGRRTNQPQHF.

V gene TRBV7-9 combines with J gene TRBJ1-1; TRBD1 is a possible D gene (5 bases). Trimming left V 1 base short and J 1 base short, with 10 bases between. This CDR3 contains 15 residues. The germline V gene has CDR1 SEHNR and CDR2 FQNEAQ (reference sequence). This CDR3 reads CASSLDAGKNTEAFF. The CDR3 bases are TGTGCCAGCAGCTTAGATGCAGGGAAGAACACTGAAGCTTTCTTT.

This clonotype was detected ten times or more. J is TRBJ1-3 and V is TRBV7-6; no clear D. The ends were cut back, 1 base at V and 0 bases at J, with 10 bases in the middle. CDR1 is SGHVS and CDR2 is FNYEAQ in the germline V gene. The CDR3 length is 16 residues. CDR3 bases: TGTGCCAGCAGCTTAGTAGGGCAGCTCTCTGGAAACACCATATATTTT. Amino acids: CASSLVGQLSGNTIYF. The full variable domain, with the rest looked up from reference TRBV7-6 and TRBJ1-3, is GAGVSQSPRYKVTKRGQDVALRCDPISGHVSLYWYRQALGQGPEFLTYFNYEAQQDKSGLPNDRFSAERPEGSISTLTIQRTEQRDSAMYRCASSLVGQLSGNTIYFGEGSWLTVV.

This clonotype was counted ten times or more. The rearrangement uses TRBV20-1 and TRBJ2-2; D is uncertain. This CDR3 is 15 amino acids long. Between the trimmed V and J ends, which lost 0 bases and 2 bases, there was a span of 10 bases. Germline V lookup: CDR1 DFQATT, CDR2 SNEGSKA (reference sequence). The CDR3 DNA is TGCAGTGCTAGAGATCGTAATACCAACACCGGGGAGCTGTTTTTT. It translates to CSARDRNTNTGELFF.

The sample holds a few counts of this clonotype. A much larger clone lies one base from this, so it may be a read error. This sequence joins TRBV20-1 and TRBJ2-7, with D possibly being TRBD2 (8 bases). Germline assignment: CDR1 DFQATT and CDR2 SNEGSKA (reference sequence). The CDR3 contains 14 residues. CDR3 sequence: CSTSGGLEVAEQYF. CDR3 DNA sequence: TGCAGCACTTCAGGGGGACTAGAGGTTGCGGAGCAGTACTTC.

In this sample, this clonotype turned up many times. The V gene is TRBV6-5, the J gene TRBJ2-1; D ambiguous. Germline V lookup: CDR1 MNHEY, CDR2 SVGAGI. The CDR3 contains 15 residues. With 5 bases removed from V and 4 bases from J, the gap between germline ends came to 15 bases. CDR3 protein: CASSLLSYGYNEQFF. Here the CDR3 DNA reads TGTGCCAGCAGTCTCTTATCCTATGGGTACAATGAGCAGTTCTTC.

On this clonotype: Since a much larger clone is just one base distant, this may be a read error. This rearrangement joins TRBV9 to TRBJ2-4; D is unresolved. Germline V gives CDR1 SGDLS, CDR2 YYNGEE. The CDR3 has 13 amino acids. The CDR3 spells CTSSEAQANIQYF. The CDR3 DNA follows: TGTACCAGCAGCGAGGCTCAGGCAAACATTCAGTACTTC. Full variable domain (rest looked up from reference TRBV9 and TRBJ2-4): DSGVTQTPKHLITATGQRVTLRCSPRSGDLSVYWYQQSLDQGLQFLIQYYNGEERAKGNILERFSAQQFPDLHSELNLSSLELGDSALYFCTSSEAQANIQYFGAGTRLSVL.

This clonotype has a count of ten or more. The chain carries TRBV20-1 and TRBJ1-5; D is undetermined. The CDR3 sequence is 14 residues long. Deletions cut 3 bases from V and 2 bases from J, with 11 bases between. The germline CDR1 and CDR2 sequences are DFQATT and SNEGSKA (reference sequence). As DNA, the CDR3 is TGCAGTGCTAGCGTCCCGATCGGCAATCAGCCCCAGCATTTT. This codes for CSASVPIGNQPQHF.

The sample holds many counts of this clonotype. This chain connects TRBV11-3 to TRBJ2-1; the match to TRBD2 covers 7 bases. V lost 4 bases, J lost 15 bases, and 6 bases stayed unmatched. Germline V CDR1 and CDR2: SGHNT, YENEEA. The CDR3 consists of 11 residues. The DNA of the CDR3 is TGTGCCAGCAGCTCGGGGGGAGTGGTGTTCTTC. Protein product: CASSSGGVVFF.

The count of this clonotype is one. This chain uses TRBV7-2 with TRBJ2-7; maybe TRBD1 (6 bases). This CDR3 is built from 14 residues. The germline V gene has CDR1 SGHTA and CDR2 FQGNSA. V shed 1 base and J shed 9 bases, with 16 bases lying between them. The CDR3 loop reads CASSLGGFVGGQYF. The CDR3, as DNA: TGTGCCAGCAGCTTAGGAGGATTCGTAGGGGGGCAGTACTTC.

On this clonotype itself: This may be a read error, as it is one base from a much larger clone. The J gene is TRBJ2-7, the V gene TRBV4-1; 13 bases agree with TRBD2. The CDR3 sequence is 16 residues long. From germline, CDR1 is MGHRA and CDR2 YSYEKL. The CDR3 protein is CASGKEGTSGAYEQCF. DNA of the CDR3: TGCGCCAGCGGCAAAGAAGGGACTAGCGGGGCCTACGAGCAGTGCTTC.

The sample holds a few counts of this clonotype. A single base separates this from a much larger clone, so it may be a read error. The rearrangement joins TRBV7-2 to TRBJ2-4; the match to TRBD2 covers 8 bases. CDR3 size: 15 residues. Per the germline V gene, CDR1 is SGHTA and CDR2 is FQGNSA. CDR3 residues: CASSTQRESRNIQHF. CDR3 coding DNA: TGTGCCAGCAGCACGCAGCGGGAGTCGCGAAACATTCAGCACTTC.

The table lists this clonotype with a count of one. The chain joins TRBV12-3 or TRBV12-4 to TRBJ2-2, with 11 bases matching TRBD1. V trimming: 4 bases; J trimming: 0 bases; junction bases outside the gene matches: 4. CDR3 length equals 17 residues. CDR3 loop: CASSSDRGPTNTGELFF. CDR3 nucleotide sequence: TGTGCCAGCAGTTCGGACAGGGGGCCGACGAACACCGGGGAGCTGTTTTTT.

As regards this clonotype: A single base separates this from a much larger clone, so it may be a read error. This chain connects TRBV20-1 to TRBJ2-1; possible D gene TRBD1, 5 bases. Trimming cost V 0 bases and J 6 bases, with 15 bases left between them. This CDR3 region has 15 residues. The germline gives CDR1 DFQATT, CDR2 SNEGSKA (reference sequence). CDR3 DNA sequence: TGCAGTGCTAGAGACGGGTGGGGCTTAGCCAATGAGCAGTTCTTC. This gives the protein CSARDGWGLANEQFF.

To note about this clonotype: Just one base apart from a much larger clone, this may be a read error. V is TRBV6-2 or TRBV6-3 and J is TRBJ2-3; D uncertain. CDR1 and CDR2 from the germline V gene are MNHEY and SVGEGT. This CDR3 contains 12 residues. Trimming took 2 bases from V and 2 from J, leaving 2 bases between them. CDR3 region: CASSYPTDTQYF. The CDR3 DNA follows: TGTGCCAGCAGTTACCCCACAGATACGCAGTATTTT.

This clonotype was found many times. This chain uses TRBV2 with TRBJ2-2, with D uncertain. The CDR3 spans 15 residues. The germline V gene has CDR1 SNHLY and CDR2 FYNNEI. Deletions cut 1 base from V and 8 bases from J, with 14 bases between. The DNA for the CDR3 is TGTGCCAGCAGTGAAGTATCTTGGGGTACGGGGGAGCTGTTTTTT. Translating it yields CASSEVSWGTGELFF.

This clonotype was recorded at least ten times. The V gene is TRBV4-1, the J gene TRBJ2-1; TRBD2 aligns across 7 bases. The V and J ends lost 1 base and 1 base, in that order; junction bases with no gene match: 7. Germline V gene data show CDR1 as MGHRA and CDR2 as YSYEKL. This CDR3 region has 17 residues. The CDR3 nucleotides are TGCGCCAGCAGCCAAGGACTAGCTATATCGTCCTACAATGAGCAGTTCTTC. As protein: CASSQGLAISSYNEQFF.

A word on this clonotype: This clone may be a read error of a much larger clone one base away. The chain recombines TRBV27 with TRBJ2-2; D could derive from TRBD1 or TRBD2 (7 bases each). This CDR3 region has 12 residues. Looked up from germline, CDR1 is MNHEY and CDR2 is SMNVEV (reference sequence). This CDR3 is CASSIPGGELSF. DNA of the CDR3: TGTGCCAGCAGCATCCCAGGGGGGGAGCTGTCTTTT.

This clonotype was observed at least ten times. The rearrangement links TRBV5-1 to TRBJ2-3, with 8 bases matching TRBD2. The CDR3 runs to 16 residues. The J segment lost 1 base and the V segment lost 0 bases, leaving 4 bases of the junction unmatched. CDR1 and CDR2 from the germline V gene are SGHRS and YFSETQ. The CDR3 DNA reads as TGCGCCAGCAGCTTGGTAGCGGGAAGGGGCACAGATACGCAGTATTTT. Encoded protein: CASSLVAGRGTDTQYF.

This chain links TRBV7-2 with TRBJ2-1; 12 bases align to TRBD2. Trimming removed 6 bases from V and 15 bases from J; junction bases left unmatched: 6. The germline V gene encodes CDR1 SGHTA and CDR2 FQGNSA. The CDR3 is made up of 12 amino acids. The CDR3 here is CASRTSGSLGFF. DNA for the CDR3: TGTGCCAGCAGGACTAGCGGGAGCTTAGGGTTCTTC.

About this clonotype itself: A single base separates this from a much larger clone, so it may be a read error. The chain recombines TRBV7-9 with TRBJ1-2; 8 bases map to TRBD1. V lost 6 bases, J lost 7 bases, and 13 bases stayed unmatched. Looked up from germline, CDR1 is SEHNR and CDR2 is FQNEAQ (reference sequence). This CDR3 is built from 15 residues. CDR3 in DNA: TGTGCCAGCAGTTACCCGCGGACAGGGCACAGTGGCTACACCTTC. Translated, it gives CASSYPRTGHSGYTF.

With regard to this clonotype: Germline is not matched at one junction end, which may reflect a read error. The V gene is TRBV4-2, the J gene TRBJ2-3; possible D gene TRBD2, 6 bases. CDR1 is LGHNA and CDR2 is YNFKEQ in the germline V gene. The CDR3 extends over 18 amino acids. Written as DNA, the CDR3 is TGTGCCAGCAGCCAAGACGAGGGCAGACTAGATGCCACAGGTACGCAGTATTTT. Residues: CASSQDEGRLDATGTQYF.

This clonotype was seen ten or more times. V usage is TRBV6-2 or TRBV6-3 and J usage is TRBJ2-1; D is unresolved. The CDR3 runs to 15 residues. Trimming left V 5 bases short and J 0 bases short, with 11 bases between. Germline V gene lookup returns CDR1 MNHEY and CDR2 SVGEGT. The CDR3 is CASSLAISSYNEQFF. The DNA for the CDR3 is TGTGCCAGCAGTCTGGCGATCTCCTCCTACAATGAGCAGTTCTTC.

This clonotype has ten or more counts. The chain carries TRBV20-1 and TRBJ2-4; D is uncertain. Germline values: CDR1 DFQATT, CDR2 SNEGSKA (reference sequence). V shed 3 bases and J shed 0 bases, with 3 bases lying between them. The CDR3 loop spans 12 amino acids. The CDR3 region is CSASVAKNIQYF. CDR3 bases: TGCAGTGCTAGCGTAGCCAAAAACATTCAGTACTTC.

In regard to this clonotype: No DNA is shown, since the ends of the CDR3 on it are uncertain; the CDR3 is the one TCRdb lists. V gene TRBV20-1 combines with J gene TRBJ1-4; the D call TRBD1 from the table was never checked on the DNA. Germline loops: CDR1 DFQATT, CDR2 SNEGSKA (reference sequence). The CDR3 spans 21 amino acids, including both terminal residues. The CDR3 spells CSAEGIGGYEQYFGPGEKLFF.